Below, 3 T cell receptor beta chains from the same sample are listed, as sequenced in a study of T cell responses to AZD1222 COVID-19 vaccine (dated by TCRdb to the early 2020s). The library was made by the immunoSEQ multiplex PCR assay. TCRdb re-hosts the immuneACCESS table, in-frame sequences only. Its copies lack some clones; in the studies checked, an unresolved V gene accounts for under half of them, and the cause for the rest is not known. The sample contains approximately 190,000 clones, approximately 92% of them found a single time. The ten largest clones add up to 3.6% of the sample. The meaning of the sample's time point label: about 28 days (+/-7) after the second vaccine dose. Taken with the paper, the label for treatment or condition translates to: meningococcal conjugate vaccine given as trial control. The sequencing used peripheral blood, collected 28 days after the second dose of the MenACWY control vaccine. These receptors were obtained from an adult who received the MenACWY meningococcal vaccine as a control.

This clone was recorded only once. The CDR3 nucleotides read TGTGCCAGCAGCCCACCCAGGGGTGGAACTGAAGCTTTCTTT. Protein product: CASSPPRGGTEAFF. The V call is TRBV7-9, the J call TRBJ1-1, with a possible D match to TRBD1 (6 bases). V was shortened by 5 bases and J by 5 bases, with 15 bases between the two germline ends. CDR3 length: 14 amino acids. Germline V gene lookup returns CDR1 SEHNR and CDR2 FQNEAQ (reference sequence).

This clone has only a few counts. The chain links TRBV9 to TRBJ1-2, with 9 bases that match TRBD1. The CDR3 is 16 amino acids. Per the germline V gene, CDR1 is SGDLS and CDR2 is YYNGEE. V lost 3 bases, J lost 2 bases, and 8 bases stayed unmatched. The CDR3 here is CASSGQGQGVNYGYTF. CDR3 nucleotide sequence: TGTGCCAGCAGCGGGCAGGGACAGGGCGTGAACTATGGCTACACCTTC.

V and J are TRBV7-2 and TRBJ2-7; 8 nucleotides match TRBD2. This CDR3 spans 14 amino acids. J was trimmed by 9 bases and V by 2 bases; bases with no gene match: 9. Germline V gene lookup returns CDR1 SGHTA and CDR2 FQGNSA. The DNA of the CDR3 is TGTGCCAGCAGCTTAACGATAGCGGGGAATTTGCAGTACTTC. It specifies CASSLTIAGNLQYF. Together with reference TRBV7-2 and TRBJ2-7, the CDR3 gives the full variable domain: GAGVSQSPSNKVTEKGKDVELRCDPISGHTALYWYRQSLGQGLEFLIYFQGNSAPDKSGLPSDRFSAERTGGSVSTLTIQRTQQEDSAVYLCASSLTIAGNLQYFGPGTRLTVT.